Presented here are 7 T cell receptor beta chains from one specimen sequenced in a study of Tregs in tolerant kidney transplant recipients. Some clones are missing from TCRdb's copy, which holds only in-frame ones; the method was immunoSEQ multiplex PCR. The repertoire consists of more than 75,000 clones, with over 85% occurring once and the leading ten covering approximately 0.5%. Sequencing used CD4+ T cells from blood, obtained before the transplant. The receptors shown here come from a human donor who received a combined kidney and bone marrow transplant.

J is TRBJ2-2 and V is TRBV30, with 9 bases aligning to TRBD1. The CDR3 is 13 amino acids. V lost 5 bases, J lost 7 bases, and 5 bases stayed unmatched. The germline gives CDR1 GTSNPN, CDR2 SVGIG (reference sequence). The chain's CDR3 is CAWGTGWVGELFF. The CDR3 DNA reads TGTGCCTGGGGGACAGGGTGGGTCGGGGAGCTGTTTTTT.

For this clone: This specimen includes other DNA sequences encoding the same CDR3. This sequence joins TRBV27 and TRBJ1-6; D perhaps matches TRBD1 (6 bases). V was cut by 5 bases and J by 1 base, with 12 bases left in between. CDR1 and CDR2 from the germline V gene are MNHEY and SMNVEV (reference sequence). CDR3 length equals 16 residues. The DNA of the CDR3 is TGTGCCAGCAGTATAACGGACAGATCCTATAATTCACCCCTCCACTTT. It yields the protein CASSITDRSYNSPLHF.

The chain employs TRBV10-3 and TRBJ2-5, with TRBD2 matching over 7 bases. Germline V CDR1 and CDR2: ENHRY, SYGVKD. Losses at the gene ends were 8 bases for V and 5 bases for J; bases not matched to a gene: 8. The CDR3 length is 13 residues. The CDR3 region is CAIYSGMSETQYF. The CDR3 DNA reads TGTGCCATCTACAGCGGGATGTCGGAGACCCAGTACTTC.

Regarding this clone: The same CDR3 can be traced to other DNA sequences in this sample. This sequence joins TRBV5-1 and TRBJ2-1, with 9 bases identical to TRBD2. The CDR3 spans 15 residues. Trimming took 3 bases from V and 5 from J; bases not matched to a gene: 6. CDR1 and CDR2 (germline): SGHRS, YFSETQ. Here the CDR3 reads CASSSPGLAHNEQFF. CDR3 sequence (DNA): TGCGCCAGCAGCTCCCCAGGACTAGCGCACAATGAGCAGTTCTTC.

The chain has TRBV15 and TRBJ2-7; the match to TRBD1 covers 8 bases. The V gene end was trimmed by 2 bases and the J gene end by 6 bases; junction bases not matched to a gene: 3. CDR1 and CDR2 from the germline V gene are LNHNV and YYDKDF (reference sequence). The CDR3 covers 13 residues. In DNA form, the CDR3 reads TGTGCCACCAGCAGACTGGGGACAGGCGAGCAGTACTTC. Encoded protein: CATSRLGTGEQYF. The full variable domain, completed using reference TRBV15 and TRBJ2-7, is DAMVIQNPRYQVTQFGKPVTLSCSQTLNHNVMYWYQQKSSQAPKLLFHYYDKDFNNEADTPDNFQSRRPNTSFCFLDIRSPGLGDTAMYLCATSRLGTGEQYFGPGTRLTVT.

The CDR3 loop is CASTVSGTPYTGELFF. The CDR3, as DNA: TGTGCCAGCACCGTTAGCGGGACCCCTTACACCGGGGAGCTGTTTTTT. V usage is TRBV9 and J usage is TRBJ2-2; TRBD2 agrees at 8 bases. The CDR3 has 16 amino acids. The ends lost 6 bases at V and 3 bases at J; junction bases unmatched: 10. Germline V gene lookup returns CDR1 SGDLS and CDR2 YYNGEE.

The chain uses TRBV7-2 and TRBJ2-3; TRBD2 might be the D (7 bases). The CDR3 has 13 amino acids. Germline CDR1 is SGHTA and CDR2 is FQGNSA. V lost 0 bases and J lost 10, with 11 bases in between. The CDR3 sequence is CASSLAGGPPQYF. CDR3 nucleotides: TGTGCCAGCAGCTTAGCGGGGGGGCCGCCGCAGTATTTT.